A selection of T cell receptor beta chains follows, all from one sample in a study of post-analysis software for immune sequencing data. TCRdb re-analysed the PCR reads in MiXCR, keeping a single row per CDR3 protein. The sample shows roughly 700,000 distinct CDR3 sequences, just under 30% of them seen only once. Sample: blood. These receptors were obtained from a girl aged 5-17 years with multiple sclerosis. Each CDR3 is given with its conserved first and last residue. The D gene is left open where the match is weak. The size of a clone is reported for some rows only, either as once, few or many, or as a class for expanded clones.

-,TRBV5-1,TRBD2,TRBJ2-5,CASSQPTGGETQYF,TGCGCCAGCAGCCAGCCCACGGGGGGGGAGACCCAGTACTTC
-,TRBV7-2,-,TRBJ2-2,CASSLDSPGELFF,TGTGCCAGCAGCTTAGATTCCCCCGGGGAGCTGTTTTTT
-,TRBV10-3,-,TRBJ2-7,CAISESNSVSYEQYF,TGTGCCATCAGTGAGTCTAACAGCGTCTCCTACGAGCAGTACTTC
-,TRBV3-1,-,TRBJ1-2,CASSYIGASFGYTF,TGTGCCAGCAGCTACATCGGGGCTTCATTTGGCTACACCTTC
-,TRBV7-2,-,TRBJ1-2,CASSPGGGLGGYTF,TGTGCCAGCAGCCCGGGGGGTGGCCTTGGCGGCTACACCTTC
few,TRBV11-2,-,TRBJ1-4,CASSQRGEGEKLFF,TGTGCCAGCAGCCAGAGGGGGGAAGGAGAAAAACTGTTTTTT
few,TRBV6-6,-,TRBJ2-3,CASRSPLTENTQYF,TGTGCCAGCAGATCCCCCCTTACGGAGAATACGCAGTATTTT
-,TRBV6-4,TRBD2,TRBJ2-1,CARKPLAGAYNEQFF,TGTGCCAGAAAACCACTAGCGGGGGCCTACAATGAGCAGTTCTTC
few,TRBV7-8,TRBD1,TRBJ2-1,CASSLAGQRTRRSYNEQFF,TGTGCCAGCAGCTTAGCGGGACAGAGAACACGACGCTCCTACAATGAGCAGTTCTTC
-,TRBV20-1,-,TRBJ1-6,CSARDGGRPYNSPLHF,TGCAGTGCTAGAGATGGGGGCAGACCCTATAATTCACCCCTCCACTTT